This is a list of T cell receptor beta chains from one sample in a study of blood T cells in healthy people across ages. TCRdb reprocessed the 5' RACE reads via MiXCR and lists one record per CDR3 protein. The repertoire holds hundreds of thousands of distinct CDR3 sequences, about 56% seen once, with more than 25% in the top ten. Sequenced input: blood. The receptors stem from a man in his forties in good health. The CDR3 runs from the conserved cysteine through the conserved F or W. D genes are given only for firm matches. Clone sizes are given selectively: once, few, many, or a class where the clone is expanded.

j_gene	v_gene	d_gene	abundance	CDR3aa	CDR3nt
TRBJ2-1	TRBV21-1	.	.	CASSSSGCNEQFF	TGTGCCAGCAGTTCTAGCGGGTGCAATGAGCAGTTCTTC
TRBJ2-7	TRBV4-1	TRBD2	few	CASSRNEAGPSYEQYF	TGCGCCAGCAGCCGAAACGAAGCGGGGCCCTCCTACGAGCAGTACTTC
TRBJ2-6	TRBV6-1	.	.	CASSRSPRGSSGANVLTF	TGTGCCAGCAGCAGAAGTCCACGTGGAAGCTCTGGGGCCAACGTCCTGACTTTC
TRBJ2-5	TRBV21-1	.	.	CAILHLYKHPLGEQYF	TGCGCCATCCTGCACTTATACAAACACCCGTTAGGGGAGCAGTACTTC
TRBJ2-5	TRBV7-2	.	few	CASSQRSAETQYF	TGTGCCAGCAGCCAAAGGAGTGCAGAGACCCAGTACTTC
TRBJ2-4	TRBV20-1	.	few	CSARNPLGEQYF	TGCAGTGCTAGAAATCCGCTAGGCGAGCAGTACTTT
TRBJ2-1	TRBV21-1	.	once	CASSKRLAGESNEQFF	TGCGCCAGCAGCAAAAGACTAGCGGGAGAGTCTAATGAGCAGTTCTTC
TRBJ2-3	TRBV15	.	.	CATSRTLPGAGFDTQYF	TGTGCCACCAGCAGGACCCTGCCAGGGGCGGGTTTTGATACGCAGTATTTT
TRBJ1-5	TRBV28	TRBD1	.	CASSSWTGVNSGNQPQHF	TGTGCCAGCAGTTCTTGGACAGGGGTCAACTCCGGCAATCAGCCCCAGCATTTT
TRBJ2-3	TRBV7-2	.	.	CASSLQGIQTDTQYF	TGTGCCAGCAGCTTACAGGGTATTCAGACAGATACGCAGTATTTT
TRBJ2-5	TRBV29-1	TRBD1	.	CSYNRGTPETQYF	TGCAGCTACAACAGGGGGACCCCGGAGACCCAGTACTTC
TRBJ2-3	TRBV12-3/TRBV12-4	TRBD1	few	CASSREGGIADTQYF	TGTGCCAGCAGTCGTGAAGGGGGCATAGCAGATACGCAGTATTTT
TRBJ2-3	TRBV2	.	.	CASRGQRTDTQYF	TGTGCCAGCAGAGGACAACGCACAGATACGCAGTATTTT
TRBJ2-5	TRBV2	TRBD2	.	CASSQLAGGNNEQYF	TGTGCCAGCAGTCAACTAGCGGGGGGGAATAATGAGCAGTACTTC
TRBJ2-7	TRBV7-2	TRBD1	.	CASSPNRGTGYEQYF	TGTGCCAGCAGCCCCAACAGGGGGACGGGCTACGAGCAGTACTTC
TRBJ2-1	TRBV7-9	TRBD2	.	CASGSGGRESNEQFF	TGTGCCAGCGGATCGGGCGGGAGGGAAAGTAATGAGCAGTTCTTC
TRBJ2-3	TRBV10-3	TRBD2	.	CAISGGLAGGEISTDTQYF	TGTGCCATCAGTGGGGGACTAGCGGGGGGCGAGATTAGCACAGATACGCAGTATTTT
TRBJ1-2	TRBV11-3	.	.	CASSLSGRTGGYTF	TGTGCCAGCAGCTTATCAGGGCGCACAGGGGGCTACACCTTC
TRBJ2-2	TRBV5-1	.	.	CASSAEALNTGELFF	TGCGCCAGCAGCGCGGAGGCCCTGAACACCGGGGAGCTGTTTTTT
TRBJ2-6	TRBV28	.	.	CASGASGGANVLTF	TGTGCCAGCGGGGCATCAGGTGGGGCCAACGTCCTGACTTTC
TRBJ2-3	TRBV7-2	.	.	CASSRFRDSRADTQYF	TGTGCCAGCAGCCGATTTCGGGACTCTCGCGCAGATACGCAGTATTTT
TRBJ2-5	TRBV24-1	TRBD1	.	CATGTGAKETQYF	TGTGCCACCGGGACAGGGGCGAAAGAGACCCAGTACTTC
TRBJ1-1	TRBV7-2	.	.	CASSLVEGSEAFF	TGTGCCAGCAGCTTAGTCGAGGGGTCCGAAGCTTTCTTT
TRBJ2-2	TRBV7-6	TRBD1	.	CASSFPPDRGLNTGELFF	TGTGCCAGCAGTTTCCCCCCGGACAGGGGACTGAACACCGGGGAGCTGTTTTTT
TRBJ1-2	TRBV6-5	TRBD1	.	CASSYNPGTGGRGYGYTF	TGTGCCAGCAGTTACAATCCCGGGACAGGGGGCAGGGGCTATGGCTACACCTTC
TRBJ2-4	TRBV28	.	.	CASRPERAKNIQYF	TGTGCCAGCCGGCCCGAGAGGGCCAAAAACATTCAGTACTTC